What follows are 11 T cell receptor beta chains derived from one specimen sequenced in a study of blood T cell repertoires in COVID-19. Only in-frame clones appear in the TCRdb table, and some are missing; sequencing was by immunoSEQ multiplex PCR. The sample lists some 200,000 clones, roughly four fifths occurring once. The sequencing sample was made of peripheral blood. The receptor source for this set is a middle-aged woman with acute or convalescent COVID-19.

This clone was recorded once. The genes are TRBV19 and TRBJ1-2, with a possible D match to TRBD1 (5 bases). The germline CDR1 and CDR2 sequences are LNHDA and SQIVND (reference sequence). Trimming took 4 bases from V and 0 from J, leaving 15 bases between them. The CDR3 totals 16 residues. CDR3 DNA sequence: TGTGCCAGTAGTACGAACAGGCCCATCTCTAACTATGGCTACACCTTC. It encodes CASSTNRPISNYGYTF.

The chain employs TRBV27 and TRBJ1-2; D might be TRBD1 (5 bases). Germline assignment: CDR1 MNHEY and CDR2 SMNVEV (reference sequence). The CDR3 contains 13 residues. V lost 5 bases, J lost 7 bases, and 14 bases lay in between. The CDR3 region has the DNA TGTGCCAGCAGTCCGCAAAGGGGTTCTGGCTACACCTTC. Encoded protein: CASSPQRGSGYTF.

This clone was seen only a few times. The CDR3 DNA follows: TGTGCCAGCAGCTTGGACAGGGAAAAAAACACCATATATTTT. Translating it yields CASSLDREKNTIYF. The rearrangement joins TRBV5-4 to TRBJ1-3, with D possibly TRBD1 on 6 matching bases. With 0 bases removed from V and 6 bases from J, the gap between germline ends came to 10 bases. The CDR3 is made up of 14 amino acids. Germline V CDR1 and CDR2: SGHNT, YYREEE (reference sequence).

This clone appeared once. The rearrangement uses TRBV11-3 and TRBJ2-7; 8 nucleotides line up with TRBD1. Germline V gene data show CDR1 as SGHNT and CDR2 as YENEEA. The CDR3 is 15 amino acids. Germline trimming cut 5 bases from V and 0 bases from J; bases unmatched to any gene: 6. The DNA for the CDR3 is TGTGCCAGCAGCAAGGGACAGGCCCTCTCCTACGAGCAGTACTTC. Encoded protein: CASSKGQALSYEQYF.

The chain couples TRBV7-2 to TRBJ2-7; 11 bases fit TRBD1. After removal of 5 bases from V and 3 bases from J, the junction contained 9 bases not matched to a gene. CDR1 and CDR2 from the germline V gene are SGHTA and FQGNSA. This CDR3 comprises 16 residues. The CDR3 nucleotides read TGTGCCAGCAGCCTCGGGACAGGGGGGGACCTCTACGAGCAGTACTTC. It translates to CASSLGTGGDLYEQYF.

The chain joins TRBV7-8 to TRBJ2-7, with 9 bases identical to TRBD1. The V segment lost 5 bases and the J segment 5 bases; nucleotides outside the gene matches: 1. CDR1 is SGHVS and CDR2 is FQNEAQ in the germline V gene. The CDR3 contains 12 residues. The CDR3 sequence: CASSRTGDEQYF. The CDR3 DNA sequence: TGTGCCAGCAGCCGGACAGGGGACGAGCAGTACTTC.

This clone was recorded only once. The rearrangement uses TRBV9 and TRBJ2-7; TRBD1 matches at 10 bases. Germline values: CDR1 SGDLS, CDR2 YYNGEE. This CDR3 contains 15 residues. V was clipped by 4 bases and J by 5 bases; unmatched bases: 9. The CDR3 DNA reads as TGTGCCAGCAGCCTAAGCCCCGGGACAGGGGACGAGCAGTACTTC. This sequence encodes CASSLSPGTGDEQYF.

The rearrangement joins TRBV5-1 to TRBJ2-7; a weak D match, TRBD2 (5 bases). Trimming took 0 bases from V and 3 from J, leaving 13 bases between them. Germline V gene data show CDR1 as SGHRS and CDR2 as YFSETQ. CDR3 length equals 15 residues. The CDR3 loop is CASSLAPDRDYEQYF. CDR3 coding DNA: TGCGCCAGCAGCTTGGCCCCGGATCGGGACTACGAGCAGTACTTC.

This chain links TRBV28 with TRBJ1-2; D gene unclear. Trimming took 10 bases from V and 5 from J, leaving 23 bases between them. The CDR3 runs 15 residues. Per the germline V gene, CDR1 is MDHEN and CDR2 is SYDVKM. The CDR3 sequence: CATELVRAGGYGYTF. The DNA for the CDR3 is TGTGCCACCGAACTAGTTAGAGCAGGAGGGTATGGCTACACCTTC.

V usage is TRBV28 and J usage is TRBJ1-4; D is uncertain. The germline gives CDR1 MDHEN, CDR2 SYDVKM. Trimming pared 4 bases from V and 6 bases from J, leaving 3 bases between. The CDR3 totals 11 residues. The CDR3 region is CASSYYEKLFF. The CDR3 nucleotides are TGTGCCAGCAGTTACTATGAAAAACTGTTTTTT.

This clone came up once. The rearrangement joins TRBV30 to TRBJ1-2; 8 positions agree with TRBD1. CDR3 size: 14 residues. J was trimmed by 4 bases and V by 0 bases; bases with no gene match: 4. Germline V gene lookup returns CDR1 GTSNPN and CDR2 SVGIG (reference sequence). The CDR3 here is CAWSVLGTGYGYTF. DNA of the CDR3: TGTGCCTGGAGTGTACTCGGGACAGGCTATGGCTACACCTTC.